Listed here are 30 T cell receptor beta chains from one sample, sequenced in a study of beta chain features in type 1 diabetes. The entirety of the isolated RNA underwent reverse transcription, so expressed TCRB transcripts were sequenced. Using immunoSEQ multiplex PCR, the repertoire was profiled, and TCRdb retains in-frame clones only, with some absent. The sample carries about 130,000 clones, roughly a tenth recorded once. Specimen: central memory CD4+ T cells from blood. These receptors were collected from a man aged 18-30 years in good health.

V is TRBV4-2 and J is TRBJ2-5; 8 nucleotides match TRBD2. V lost 5 bases to trimming and J lost 2 bases; unmatched junction nucleotides: 4. Germline V gene lookup returns CDR1 LGHNA and CDR2 YNFKEQ. The CDR3 covers 14 residues. This CDR3 is CASSLGTRQETQYF. The CDR3 DNA is TGTGCCAGCAGCTTGGGGACTAGGCAAGAGACCCAGTACTTC.

This clone was found a few times. The V gene is TRBV5-8, the J gene TRBJ1-2, with D unresolved. Germline V lookup: CDR1 SGHTS, CDR2 YDEGEE. There are 14 residues in the CDR3. The V gene lost 4 bases and the J gene lost 4 bases, with 14 bases spanning the gap. The CDR3 DNA follows: TGTGCCAGCAGCCTACCCCTTCCGGTCTATGGCTACACCTTC. Its translation is CASSLPLPVYGYTF.

J is TRBJ1-5 and V is TRBV10-3; perhaps TRBD1 as D (5 bases). The CDR3 consists of 16 residues. Germline CDR1 and CDR2: ENHRY and SYGVKD. The ends were cut back, 0 bases at V and 0 bases at J, with 9 bases in the middle. The CDR3 region has the DNA TGTGCCATCAGTGAGTCGTTGACAGTTAGCAATCAGCCCCAGCATTTT. Translating it yields CAISESLTVSNQPQHF.

The chain has TRBV20-1 and TRBJ1-6; D gene unclear. V lost 6 bases to trimming and J lost 10 bases, with 10 bases between them. Germline CDR1 DFQATT, CDR2 SNEGSKA (reference sequence). The CDR3 sequence is 11 residues long. CDR3 region: CSAREWSPLHF. CDR3 nucleotide sequence: TGCAGTGCCCGGGAGTGGTCACCCCTCCACTTT.

The chain is built from TRBV7-6 and TRBJ2-5, with TRBD2 matching 7 bases. Per germline, CDR1 SGHVS and CDR2 FNYEAQ. This CDR3 has 18 amino acids. The V segment lost 1 base and the J segment 5 bases; nucleotides outside the gene matches: 16. CDR3 coding DNA: TGTGCCAGCAGCTTAGACTTAATTGGCGGGAGCCTGCGGGAGACCCAGTACTTC. Translated, it gives CASSLDLIGGSLRETQYF.

The chain carries TRBV6-1 and TRBJ2-4, with D uncertain. With 4 bases removed from V and 4 bases from J, the gap between germline ends came to 8 bases. The CDR3 totals 13 residues. CDR1 MNHNS and CDR2 SASEGT come from the germline V gene. Written as DNA, the CDR3 is TGTGCCAGCAGTGGGGTCAGGAAAAACATTCAGTACTTC. Its protein is CASSGVRKNIQYF.

This rearrangement joins TRBV30 to TRBJ1-3; D remains unclear. Trimming took off 0 bases at V and 4 bases at J, with 7 bases between the two ends. CDR3 length: 13 residues. Germline CDR1 is GTSNPN and CDR2 is SVGIG (reference sequence). The CDR3 region is CAWSVGNGNTIYF. CDR3 coding DNA: TGTGCCTGGAGTGTGGGCAACGGAAACACCATATATTTT.

The V gene is TRBV4-1, the J gene TRBJ2-7; maybe TRBD2 (5 bases). CDR1 is MGHRA and CDR2 is YSYEKL in the germline V gene. CDR3 size: 13 residues. Trimming pared 3 bases from V and 6 bases from J, leaving 12 bases between. The CDR3 protein is CASSQARGSEQYF. The CDR3 coding sequence is TGCGCCAGCAGCCAGGCCAGAGGGAGCGAGCAGTACTTC.

This clone was seen only a few times. This chain connects TRBV18 to TRBJ1-2, with D tentatively TRBD1 (6 bases). The germline gives CDR1 KGHSH, CDR2 LQKENI. Trimming cost V 2 bases and J 1 base, with 8 bases left between them. The CDR3 spans 14 residues. DNA for the CDR3: TGTGCCAGCTCACCAGAGGACAGTAACTATGGCTACACCTTC. Its translation: CASSPEDSNYGYTF.

This clone was detected only a few times. V usage is TRBV6-5 and J usage is TRBJ1-1; the D is unclear. With 6 bases removed from V and 1 base from J, the gap between germline ends came to 12 bases. Germline V CDR1 and CDR2: MNHEY, SVGAGI. The CDR3 contains 14 residues. CDR3 residues: CASRPRGTNTEAFF. In DNA form, the CDR3 reads TGTGCCAGCAGGCCGCGGGGAACGAACACTGAAGCTTTCTTT.

The chain uses TRBV7-2 and TRBJ1-6; D is perhaps TRBD1 (6 bases). Trimming stripped 8 bases from V and 9 bases from J, with 17 bases between. Germline lookup yields CDR1 SGHTA and CDR2 FQGNSA. The length of the CDR3 is 14 residues. This chain's CDR3 is CASRQGYAGSPLHF. As DNA, the CDR3 is TGTGCCAGCCGGCAGGGGTACGCCGGTTCACCCCTCCACTTT.

This chain joins TRBV5-1 and TRBJ2-5; D call uncertain. CDR1 SGHRS and CDR2 YFSETQ come from the germline V gene. CDR3 size: 16 residues. V lost 0 bases and J 2 bases, leaving 14 bases between the germline ends. CDR3 sequence reads: CASSLVASRAQETQYF. The CDR3 nucleotides read TGCGCCAGCAGCTTGGTTGCTTCTAGAGCGCAAGAGACCCAGTACTTC.

About this clone itself: Other DNA variants within this sample encode the same CDR3. The J gene is TRBJ2-7, the V gene TRBV28; 10 bases are shared with TRBD1. J lost 7 bases, V lost 2 bases, and 8 bases had no gene match. The CDR3 extends over 15 amino acids. The germline V gene has CDR1 MDHEN and CDR2 SYDVKM. CDR3 amino acids: CASSLRDRGRGEQYF. CDR3 nucleotides: TGTGCCAGCAGTTTACGGGACAGGGGAAGAGGTGAGCAGTACTTC.

V is TRBV27 and J is TRBJ2-3; 7 positions agree with TRBD1. Unmatched junction bases numbered 7, after V lost 5 bases and J lost 2 bases. Germline V CDR1 and CDR2: MNHEY, SMNVEV (reference sequence). The CDR3 has 15 residues. The CDR3 region is CASSTPGGSTDTQYF. CDR3 coding DNA: TGTGCCAGCAGTACGCCAGGGGGTTCCACAGATACGCAGTATTTT.

The V gene is TRBV19, the J gene TRBJ1-5; D possibly corresponds to TRBD1 (6 bases). Germline V lookup: CDR1 LNHDA, CDR2 SQIVND (reference sequence). CDR3 size: 14 residues. The V gene lost 6 bases and the J gene lost 6 bases, with 15 bases spanning the gap. The CDR3 nucleotides read TGTGCCAGTAGCGCAATGGGGGGGGCTCAGCCCCAGCATTTT. Its protein product is CASSAMGGAQPQHF.

The chain uses TRBV11-3 and TRBJ1-2; a possible D gene is TRBD1 (5 bases). Germline V gene lookup returns CDR1 SGHNT and CDR2 YENEEA. The CDR3 loop spans 15 amino acids. V was pared by 0 bases and J by 6 bases, with 14 bases between. CDR3 sequence: CASSLDGTATDGYTF. The CDR3 nucleotides are TGTGCCAGCAGCTTAGATGGGACTGCAACGGATGGCTACACCTTC.

This clone has a handful of counts. Other DNA sequences in the sample encode the same CDR3. The chain recombines TRBV20-1 with TRBJ2-5, with 9 bases that match TRBD2. CDR3 length: 11 amino acids. Trimming removed 8 bases from V and 3 bases from J; junction bases left unmatched: 1. Germline CDR1 and CDR2: DFQATT and SNEGSKA (reference sequence). The CDR3 region has the DNA TGCAGTTTAGCGGGGGAAGAGACCCAGTACTTC. This translates into CSLAGEETQYF.

The chain employs TRBV6-5 and TRBJ1-1; D might be TRBD1 (5 bases). The V end was cut by 7 bases, the J end by 7 bases, with 13 bases between. The CDR3 totals 12 residues. The germline V gene has CDR1 MNHEY and CDR2 SVGAGI. The CDR3 nucleotides are TGTGCCAGCACCGGGGAGGGGAATGAAGCTTTCTTT. Translated: CASTGEGNEAFF.

This clone was observed a handful of times. The chain employs TRBV2 and TRBJ1-2; D perhaps matches TRBD1 (5 bases). This CDR3 comprises 17 residues. V was trimmed by 0 bases and J by 7 bases, leaving 21 bases between them. Germline CDR1 is SNHLY and CDR2 is FYNNEI. The CDR3 sequence is CASSEAPSMAGYAGYTF. The CDR3 DNA sequence: TGTGCCAGCAGTGAAGCGCCGTCTATGGCAGGGTATGCTGGCTACACCTTC.

A single count supports this clone. This sequence joins TRBV15 and TRBJ1-1; 9 positions match TRBD1. The CDR3 covers 14 residues. Trimming at V came to 0 bases and at J to 7 bases, leaving 3 bases not matched to a gene. CDR1 and CDR2 from the germline V gene are LNHNV and YYDKDF (reference sequence). In nucleotides, the CDR3 is TGTGCCACCAGCAGAGATCAGGACAGGGGTGAAGCTTTCTTT. The encoded protein is CATSRDQDRGEAFF. The variable domain in full, completed from reference TRBV15 and TRBJ1-1, reads DAMVIQNPRYQVTQFGKPVTLSCSQTLNHNVMYWYQQKSSQAPKLLFHYYDKDFNNEADTPDNFQSRRPNTSFCFLDIRSPGLGDTAMYLCATSRDQDRGEAFFGQGTRLTVV.

The rearrangement uses TRBV5-1 and TRBJ2-7; 9 positions agree with TRBD1. The CDR3 runs to 14 residues. The trim removed 4 bases at V and 5 bases at J, leaving 7 bases unmatched. CDR1 and CDR2 (germline): SGHRS, YFSETQ. The CDR3 is CASSQRTGEDEQYF. The CDR3 coding sequence is TGCGCCAGCAGCCAAAGGACAGGGGAAGACGAGCAGTACTTC.

A few counts support this clone. V gene TRBV7-2 combines with J gene TRBJ2-2; D might be TRBD2 (6 bases). Germline values: CDR1 SGHTA, CDR2 FQGNSA. Trimming stripped 5 bases from V and 4 bases from J, with 14 bases between. The CDR3 runs to 15 residues. The CDR3 loop is CASSPGRRGTGELFF. DNA of the CDR3: TGTGCCAGCAGCCCCGGGAGACGGGGCACCGGGGAGCTGTTTTTT.

The V call is TRBV19, the J call TRBJ1-1; tentative D call: TRBD1 (5 bases). Germline CDR1 is LNHDA and CDR2 is SQIVND (reference sequence). CDR3 length: 13 amino acids. Trimming stripped 5 bases from V and 5 bases from J, with 12 bases between. The CDR3 reads CASSSSGRTEAFF. The CDR3 region has the DNA TGTGCCAGTAGTTCCTCAGGGCGGACTGAAGCTTTCTTT.

This clone was recorded a few times. This rearrangement joins TRBV6-6 to TRBJ1-2, with D unclear. This CDR3 is 14 amino acids long. V shed 5 bases and J shed 3 bases, with 13 bases lying between them. The germline gives CDR1 MNHNY, CDR2 SVGAGI (reference sequence). The CDR3 protein is CASSTWSGHYGYTF. CDR3 nucleotide sequence: TGTGCCAGCAGTACGTGGTCAGGTCACTATGGCTACACCTTC.

This clone was recorded a few times. The chain has TRBV9 and TRBJ2-5, with 7 bases lining up with TRBD1. This CDR3 contains 14 residues. The J segment lost 4 bases and the V segment lost 3 bases, leaving 6 bases of the junction unmatched. Germline V lookup: CDR1 SGDLS, CDR2 YYNGEE. The CDR3 DNA follows: TGTGCCAGCAGCGAAGCACAGGGGAGAGAGACCCAGTACTTC. Translated, it gives CASSEAQGRETQYF.

The genes are TRBV5-8 and TRBJ1-2; 7 bases match TRBD1. The CDR3 has 11 residues. The V gene's germline CDR1 is SGHTS and CDR2 YDEGEE. V shed 10 bases, J shed 8 bases, and the junction held 8 bases outside the gene matches. This chain's CDR3 is CAGDRERGYTF. CDR3 DNA: TGTGCCGGAGACAGGGAGCGGGGCTACACCTTC.

This CDR3 is CASSRDLTSGGADTQYF. CDR3 DNA: TGCGCCAGCAGCCGAGACCTGACTAGCGGGGGGGCAGATACGCAGTATTTT. The J gene is TRBJ2-3, the V gene TRBV5-1; 14 nucleotides line up with TRBD2. The CDR3 extends over 17 amino acids. Germline-derived CDR1 and CDR2 are SGHRS and YFSETQ. The V gene end was trimmed by 4 bases and the J gene end by 4 bases; junction bases not matched to a gene: 8.

The sample holds a few counts of this clone. The chain employs TRBV28 and TRBJ2-3, with 8 bases that match TRBD1. Per the germline V gene, CDR1 is MDHEN and CDR2 is SYDVKM. The CDR3 is 15 amino acids. V dropped 6 bases and J dropped 4; count of bases not matched to a gene: 9. The CDR3 coding sequence is TGTGCCAGCAGACCTCCTCGACAGGGGCCAGATACGCAGTATTTT. Protein sequence: CASRPPRQGPDTQYF.

This clone was picked up a small number of times. The chain recombines TRBV2 with TRBJ2-3; perhaps TRBD1 as D (5 bases). Germline values: CDR1 SNHLY, CDR2 FYNNEI. The V end lost 8 bases, the J end lost 2 bases, and 11 bases lay between the germline ends. The CDR3 runs 13 residues. CDR3 region: CASLQGNTDTQYF. CDR3 DNA: TGTGCCAGCTTGCAGGGTAACACAGATACGCAGTATTTT.

This clone was picked up a small number of times. The sample carries other DNA sequences with the same CDR3. In nucleotides, the CDR3 is TGTGCCAGCAGCCCCCGAGGGAATAATTCACCCCTCCACTTT. Protein: CASSPRGNNSPLHF. The chain couples TRBV11-2 to TRBJ1-6; D not certain. Between the trimmed V and J ends, which lost 5 bases and 5 bases, there was a span of 10 bases. Germline values: CDR1 SGHAT, CDR2 FQNNGV. This CDR3 contains 14 residues.